The TCR beta chain under discussion was sequenced for a study of cytotoxic CD8 clonotypes in ibrutinib-treated CLL. The CDR3 loop spans 12 amino acids. CDR1 MNHEY and CDR2 SVGAGI come from the germline V gene. With 10 bases clipped from V and 6 bases from J, the junction kept 8 bases outside the gene matches. Broader study findings: Baseline levels were approached again at progression, after clonality had risen at ibrutinib response. Patients had baseline clonality above age-matched healthy donors, and this clonality moved with circulating CD8+ T-cell counts.

As to this clone: Its antigen is as yet unknown.

Assay used: immunoSEQ multiplex PCR; TCRdb lists only in-frame clones, some missing. The sample has approximately 47,000 clones; 60% to 80% are singletons. The TCR sequence derives from a human donor with chronic lymphocytic leukemia. Material: PBMCs, obtained after 24 months of ibrutinib treatment. The V gene is TRBV6-5, the J gene TRBJ2-7; 8 bases map to TRBD1. Written as DNA, the CDR3 is TGTGCCACTACGGACAGGGCTTCCGAGCAGTACTTC. Translating gives CATTDRASEQYF.